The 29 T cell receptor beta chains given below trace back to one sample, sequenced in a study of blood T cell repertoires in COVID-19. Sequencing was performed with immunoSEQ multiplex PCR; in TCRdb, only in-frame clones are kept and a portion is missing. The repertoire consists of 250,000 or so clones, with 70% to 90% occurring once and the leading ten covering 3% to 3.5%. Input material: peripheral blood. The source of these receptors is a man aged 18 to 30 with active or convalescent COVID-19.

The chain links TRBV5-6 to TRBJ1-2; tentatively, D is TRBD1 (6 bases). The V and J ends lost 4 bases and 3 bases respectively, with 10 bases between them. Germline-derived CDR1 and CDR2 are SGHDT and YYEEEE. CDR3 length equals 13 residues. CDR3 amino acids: CASSLGHDYGYTF. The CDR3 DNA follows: TGTGCCAGCAGCCTGGGACACGACTATGGCTACACCTTC.

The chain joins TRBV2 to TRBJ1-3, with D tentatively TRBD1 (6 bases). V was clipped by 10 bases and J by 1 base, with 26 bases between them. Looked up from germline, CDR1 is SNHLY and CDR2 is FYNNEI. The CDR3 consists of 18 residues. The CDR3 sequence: CATARLSINRDSGNTIYF. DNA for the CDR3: TGTGCCACAGCACGTTTGTCCATCAACAGGGATTCTGGAAACACCATATATTTT.

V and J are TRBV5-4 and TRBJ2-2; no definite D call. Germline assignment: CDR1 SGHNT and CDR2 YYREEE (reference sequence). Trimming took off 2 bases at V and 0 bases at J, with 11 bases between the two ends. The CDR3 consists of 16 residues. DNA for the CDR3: TGTGCCAGCAGCTTATCGATGCAGTCGAACACCGGGGAGCTGTTTTTT. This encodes CASSLSMQSNTGELFF.

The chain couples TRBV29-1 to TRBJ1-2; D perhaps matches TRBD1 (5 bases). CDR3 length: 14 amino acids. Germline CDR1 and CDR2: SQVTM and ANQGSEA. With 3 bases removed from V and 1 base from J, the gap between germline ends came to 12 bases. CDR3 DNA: TGCAGCGTTGAGTTGCTACAGGTTAACTATGGCTACACCTTC. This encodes CSVELLQVNYGYTF. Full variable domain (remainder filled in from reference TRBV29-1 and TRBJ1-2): SAVISQKPSRDICQRGTSLTIQCQVDSQVTMMFWYRQQPGQSLTLIATANQGSEATYESGFVIDKFPISRPNLTFSTLTVSNMSPEDSSIYLCSVELLQVNYGYTFGSGTRLTVV.

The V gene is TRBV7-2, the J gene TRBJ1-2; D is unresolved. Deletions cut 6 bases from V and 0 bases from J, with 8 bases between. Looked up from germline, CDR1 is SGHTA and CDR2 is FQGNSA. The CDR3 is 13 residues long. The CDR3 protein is CASSQSTNYGYTF. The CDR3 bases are TGTGCCAGCAGTCAATCTACTAACTATGGCTACACCTTC.

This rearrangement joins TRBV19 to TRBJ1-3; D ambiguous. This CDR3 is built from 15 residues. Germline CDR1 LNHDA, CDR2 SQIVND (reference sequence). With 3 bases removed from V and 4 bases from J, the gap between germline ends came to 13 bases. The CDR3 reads CASSIGRTYGNTIYF. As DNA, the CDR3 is TGTGCCAGTAGTATTGGGAGGACTTACGGAAACACCATATATTTT. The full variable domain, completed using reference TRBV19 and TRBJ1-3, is DGGITQSPKYLFRKEGQNVTLSCEQNLNHDAMYWYRQDPGQGLRLIYYSQIVNDFQKGDIAEGYSVSREKKESFPLTVTSAQKNPTAFYLCASSIGRTYGNTIYFGEGSWLTVV.

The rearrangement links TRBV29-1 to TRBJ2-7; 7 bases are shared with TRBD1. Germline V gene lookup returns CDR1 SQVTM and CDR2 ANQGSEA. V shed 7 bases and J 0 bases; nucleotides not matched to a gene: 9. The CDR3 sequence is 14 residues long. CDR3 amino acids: CSDGQALTSYEQYF. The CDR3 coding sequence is TGCAGCGATGGACAGGCACTAACCTCCTACGAGCAGTACTTC.

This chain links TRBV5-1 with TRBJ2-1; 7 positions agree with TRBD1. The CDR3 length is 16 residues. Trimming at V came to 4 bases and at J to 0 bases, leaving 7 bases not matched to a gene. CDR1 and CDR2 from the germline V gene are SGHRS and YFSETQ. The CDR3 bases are TGCGCCAGCAGCCCAGAGACAGGGTTCTCCTACAATGAGCAGTTCTTC. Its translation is CASSPETGFSYNEQFF.

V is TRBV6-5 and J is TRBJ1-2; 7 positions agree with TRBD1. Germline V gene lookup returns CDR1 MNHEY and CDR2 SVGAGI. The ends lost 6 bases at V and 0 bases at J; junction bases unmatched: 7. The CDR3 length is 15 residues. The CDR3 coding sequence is TGTGCCAGCAGAGGGGGCGCCTCGGCTAACTATGGCTACACCTTC. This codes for CASRGGASANYGYTF.

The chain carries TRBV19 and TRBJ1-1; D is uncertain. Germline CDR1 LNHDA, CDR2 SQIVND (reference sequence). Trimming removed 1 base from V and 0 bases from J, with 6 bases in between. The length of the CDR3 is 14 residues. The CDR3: CASSIGQMNTEAFF. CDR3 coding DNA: TGTGCCAGTAGTATAGGCCAGATGAACACTGAAGCTTTCTTT. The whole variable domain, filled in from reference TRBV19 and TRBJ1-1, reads DGGITQSPKYLFRKEGQNVTLSCEQNLNHDAMYWYRQDPGQGLRLIYYSQIVNDFQKGDIAEGYSVSREKKESFPLTVTSAQKNPTAFYLCASSIGQMNTEAFFGQGTRLTVV.

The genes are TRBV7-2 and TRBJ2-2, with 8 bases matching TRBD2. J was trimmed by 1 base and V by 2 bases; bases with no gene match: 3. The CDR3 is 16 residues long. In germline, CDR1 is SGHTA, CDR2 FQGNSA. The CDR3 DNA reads TGTGCCAGCAGCTTAATGGCGGGGGGGAACACCGGGGAGCTGTTTTTT. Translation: CASSLMAGGNTGELFF.

The CDR3 loop is CASSLEGASYNEQFF. The CDR3, as DNA: TGTGCCAGCAGCTTAGAGGGGGCGTCCTACAATGAGCAGTTCTTC. This chain uses TRBV7-8 with TRBJ2-1, with 7 bases lining up with TRBD1. After removal of 1 base from V and 1 base from J, the junction contained 1 base not matched to a gene. This CDR3 region has 15 residues. In germline, CDR1 is SGHVS, CDR2 FQNEAQ.

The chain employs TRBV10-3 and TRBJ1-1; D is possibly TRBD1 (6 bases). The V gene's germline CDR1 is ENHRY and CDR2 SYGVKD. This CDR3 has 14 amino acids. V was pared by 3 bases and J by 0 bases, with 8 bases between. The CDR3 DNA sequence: TGTGCCATCAGTGAAGGGACACTGAACACTGAAGCTTTCTTT. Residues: CAISEGTLNTEAFF.

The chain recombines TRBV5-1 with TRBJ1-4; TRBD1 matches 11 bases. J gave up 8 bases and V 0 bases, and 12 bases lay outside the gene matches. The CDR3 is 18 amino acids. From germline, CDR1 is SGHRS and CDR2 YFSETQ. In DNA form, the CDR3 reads TGCGCCAGCAGCTTGGATGGACAGGGGGCGGGGGTCGAGGAAAAACTGTTTTTT. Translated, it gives CASSLDGQGAGVEEKLFF.

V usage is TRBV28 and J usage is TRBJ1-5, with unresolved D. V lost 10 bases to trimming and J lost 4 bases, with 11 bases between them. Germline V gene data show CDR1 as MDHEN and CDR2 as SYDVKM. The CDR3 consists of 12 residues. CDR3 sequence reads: CANQRGNQPQHF. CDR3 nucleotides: TGTGCCAACCAAAGAGGGAATCAGCCCCAGCATTTT.

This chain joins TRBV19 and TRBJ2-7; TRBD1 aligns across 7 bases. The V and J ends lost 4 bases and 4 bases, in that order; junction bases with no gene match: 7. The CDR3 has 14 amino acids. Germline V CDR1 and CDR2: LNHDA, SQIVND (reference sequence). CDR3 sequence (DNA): TGTGCCAGTAGTACTGGGACAGTACTTTACGAGCAGTACTTC. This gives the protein CASSTGTVLYEQYF.

CDR3: CASSPTLQGNEQFF. In nucleotides, the CDR3 is TGTGCCAGCAGTCCTACCCTACAGGGAAATGAGCAGTTCTTC. The chain employs TRBV3-1 (or the pseudogene TRBV3-2) and TRBJ2-1; D may be TRBD1 (6 bases). Trimming removed 6 bases from V and 7 bases from J, with 16 bases in between. The CDR3 consists of 14 residues. CDR1 and CDR2 (germline): LGHDT, YNNKEL (reference sequence).

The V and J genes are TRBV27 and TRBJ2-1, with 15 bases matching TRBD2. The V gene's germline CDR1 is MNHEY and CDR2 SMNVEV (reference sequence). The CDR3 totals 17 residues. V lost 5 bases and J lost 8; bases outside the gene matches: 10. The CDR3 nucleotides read TGTGCCAGCAGTCTCGCCGGGACTAGCGGGGGGTTCTATGAGCAGTTCTTC. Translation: CASSLAGTSGGFYEQFF.

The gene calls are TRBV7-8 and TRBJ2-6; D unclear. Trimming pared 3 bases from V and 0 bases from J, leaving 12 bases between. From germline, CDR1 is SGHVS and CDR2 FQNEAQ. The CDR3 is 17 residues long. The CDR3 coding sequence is TGTGCCAGCAGCTTTGGGTGGAGTGGCTCTGGGGCCAACGTCCTGACTTTC. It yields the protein CASSFGWSGSGANVLTF.

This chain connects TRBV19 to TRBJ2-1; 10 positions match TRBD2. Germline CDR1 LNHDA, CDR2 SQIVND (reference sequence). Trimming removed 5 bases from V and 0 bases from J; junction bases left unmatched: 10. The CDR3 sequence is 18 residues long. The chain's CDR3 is CASSGLRTSGPSYNEQFF. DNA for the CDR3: TGTGCCAGTAGTGGCCTTCGGACTAGCGGACCCTCCTACAATGAGCAGTTCTTC.

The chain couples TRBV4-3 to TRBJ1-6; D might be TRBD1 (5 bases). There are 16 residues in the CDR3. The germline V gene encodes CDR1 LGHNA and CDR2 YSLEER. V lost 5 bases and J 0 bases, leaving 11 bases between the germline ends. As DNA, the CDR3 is TGCGCCAGCAGCGGGCGGCAGGGCTCCTATAATTCACCCCTCCACTTT. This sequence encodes CASSGRQGSYNSPLHF.

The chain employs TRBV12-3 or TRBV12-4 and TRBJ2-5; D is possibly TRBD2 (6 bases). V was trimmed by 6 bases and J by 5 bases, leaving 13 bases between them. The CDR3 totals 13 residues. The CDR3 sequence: CASRVAARETQYF. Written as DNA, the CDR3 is TGTGCCAGCAGGGTAGCGGCTCGGGAGACCCAGTACTTC.

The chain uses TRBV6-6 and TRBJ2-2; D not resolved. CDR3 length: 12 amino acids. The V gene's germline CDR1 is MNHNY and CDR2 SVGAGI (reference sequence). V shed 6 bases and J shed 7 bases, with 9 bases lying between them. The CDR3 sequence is CASRELVGELFF. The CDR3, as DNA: TGTGCCAGCAGAGAGCTGGTCGGGGAGCTGTTTTTT.

The CDR3 region has the DNA TGCGCCAGCAGCTTGATGTCTAGCGGGGGGGGCTACGAGCAGTACTTC. This codes for CASSLMSSGGGYEQYF. The chain employs TRBV5-1 and TRBJ2-7; 12 nucleotides line up with TRBD2. The CDR3 length is 16 residues. V trimming: 1 base; J trimming: 3 bases; junction bases outside the gene matches: 5. CDR1 and CDR2 (germline): SGHRS, YFSETQ.

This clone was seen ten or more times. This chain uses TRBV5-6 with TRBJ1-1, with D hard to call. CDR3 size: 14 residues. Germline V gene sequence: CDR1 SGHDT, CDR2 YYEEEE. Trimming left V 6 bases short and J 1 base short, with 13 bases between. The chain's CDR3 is CASIALVGNTEAFF. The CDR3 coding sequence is TGTGCCAGCATCGCGTTGGTTGGGAACACTGAAGCTTTCTTT.

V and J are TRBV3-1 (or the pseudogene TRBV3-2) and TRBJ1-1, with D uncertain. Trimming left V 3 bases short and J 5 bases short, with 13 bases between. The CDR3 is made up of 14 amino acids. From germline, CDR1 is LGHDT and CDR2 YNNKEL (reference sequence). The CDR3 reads CASSQLEGTTEAFF. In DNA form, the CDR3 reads TGTGCCAGCAGCCAGTTGGAGGGTACGACTGAAGCTTTCTTT.

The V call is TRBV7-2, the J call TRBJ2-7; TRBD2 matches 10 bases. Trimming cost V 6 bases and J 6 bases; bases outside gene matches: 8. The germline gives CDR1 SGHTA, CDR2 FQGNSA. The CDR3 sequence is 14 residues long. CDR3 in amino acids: CASSYLAGVGEQYF. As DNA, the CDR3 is TGTGCCAGCAGTTATCTAGCGGGAGTCGGCGAGCAGTACTTC.

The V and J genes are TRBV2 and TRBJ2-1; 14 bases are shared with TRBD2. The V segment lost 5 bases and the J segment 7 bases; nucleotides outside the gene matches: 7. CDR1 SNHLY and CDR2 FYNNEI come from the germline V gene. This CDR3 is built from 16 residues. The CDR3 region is CASSPPGLAGANEQFF. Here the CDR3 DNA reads TGTGCCAGCAGTCCGCCGGGACTAGCGGGAGCGAATGAGCAGTTCTTC.

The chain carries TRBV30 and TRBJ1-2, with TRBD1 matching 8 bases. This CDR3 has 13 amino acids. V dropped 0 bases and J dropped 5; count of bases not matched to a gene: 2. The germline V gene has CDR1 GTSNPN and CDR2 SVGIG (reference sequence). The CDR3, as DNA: TGTGCCTGGAGTGTGGACAGGGTTTATGGCTACACCTTC. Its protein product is CAWSVDRVYGYTF.